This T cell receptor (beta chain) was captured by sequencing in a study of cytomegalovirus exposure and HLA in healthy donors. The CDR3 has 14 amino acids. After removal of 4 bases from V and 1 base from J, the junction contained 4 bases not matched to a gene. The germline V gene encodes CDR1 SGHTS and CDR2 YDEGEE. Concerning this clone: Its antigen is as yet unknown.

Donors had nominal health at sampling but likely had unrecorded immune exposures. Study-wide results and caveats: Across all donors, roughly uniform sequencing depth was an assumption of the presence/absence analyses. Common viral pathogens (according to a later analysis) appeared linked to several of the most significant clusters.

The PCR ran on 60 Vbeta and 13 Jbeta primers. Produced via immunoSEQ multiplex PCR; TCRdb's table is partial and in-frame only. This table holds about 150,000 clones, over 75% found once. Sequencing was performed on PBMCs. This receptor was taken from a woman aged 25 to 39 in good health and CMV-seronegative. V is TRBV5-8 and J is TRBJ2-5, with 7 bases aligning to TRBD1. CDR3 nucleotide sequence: TGTGCCAGCAGCGACAGGACAGGCCAAGAGACCCAGTACTTC. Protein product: CASSDRTGQETQYF.